This T cell receptor (beta chain) was documented in a study of tumor-infiltrating lymphocytes in primary liver carcinoma. Looking at the study overall: Tumors were stage T1-T3 N0M0, roughly 4 to 10 cm across.

Taking about 17-31 mg of unsorted bulk tissue, the authors co-extracted RNA and DNA. Chronic HBV infection, which was untreated, was present in the patients. The sampling covered five separate regions of each tumor. About this clonotype itself: Since the CDR3 does not end with the conserved phenylalanine or tryptophan, this likely comes from a read error.

A constant-region primer primed TCR beta cDNA synthesis from 400 to 550 ng of total RNA. What produced the TCR beta libraries was three nested multiplex PCR rounds using slightly modified ARM-PCR. Running 9 to 10 cycles apiece, the first two PCR rounds relied on TRBV1-TRBV30 forward primers together with a C-beta reverse primer. One entry per CDR3 protein, called by TCRdb with MiXCR from the multiplex PCR reads. Of about 35,000 distinct CDR3 sequences listed, approximately 73% were seen once; the top ten hold roughly 16%. The CDR3 runs to 14 residues. Germline CDR1 is LGHNA and CDR2 is YSLEER. The sequence was collected from a man aged 40-49 years with primary liver carcinoma and hepatitis B virus infection. The chain couples TRBV4-3 to TRBJ2-3; unclear D gene. Sequencing used liver tumor tissue from sampling region 4. Subset here: tumor region T4, right-lateral pole. The CDR3 DNA is TGTGCCAGCAGCCAACTGGCTTTCACAGATACGCAGTATTCT. Translated: CASSQLAFTDTQYS.